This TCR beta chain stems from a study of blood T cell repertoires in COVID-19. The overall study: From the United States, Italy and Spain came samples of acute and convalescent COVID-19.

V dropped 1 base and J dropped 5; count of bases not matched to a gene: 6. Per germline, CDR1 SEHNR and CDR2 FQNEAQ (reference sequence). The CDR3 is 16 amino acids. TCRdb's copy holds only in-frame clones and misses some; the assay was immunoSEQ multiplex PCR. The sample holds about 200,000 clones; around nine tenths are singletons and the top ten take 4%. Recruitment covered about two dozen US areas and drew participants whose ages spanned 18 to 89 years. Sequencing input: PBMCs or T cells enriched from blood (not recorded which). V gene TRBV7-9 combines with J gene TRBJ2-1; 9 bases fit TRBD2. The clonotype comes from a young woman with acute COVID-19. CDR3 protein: CASSLGAGGRHNEQFF. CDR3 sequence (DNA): TGTGCCAGCAGCTTAGGAGCGGGGGGAAGACACAATGAGCAGTTCTTC.